This is a list of T cell receptor beta chains from one sample in a study of T cell responses to AZD1222 COVID-19 vaccine. TCRdb's copy holds only in-frame clones and misses some; the assay was immunoSEQ multiplex PCR. The data hold some 130,000 clones, with 84% observed a single time. The specimen comprised peripheral blood, sampled on day 0 of AZD1222 vaccination. The receptors come from an adult in good health. Each CDR3 is given with its conserved first and last residue. D genes are given only for firm matches. Rows may omit the clone size; those that give it use once, few, many or a size class.

TRBJ2-2	NA	TRBD1	TRBV9	CASSVAGTGRLTGELFF	TGTGCCAGCAGCGTGGCGGGGACAGGTCGGTTAACCGGGGAGCTGTTTTTT
TRBJ2-1	NA	TRBD2	TRBV7-2	CASSGSGVLYNEQFF	TGTGCCAGCAGCGGCAGCGGGGTTTTATACAATGAGCAGTTCTTC
TRBJ2-1	NA	TRBD2	TRBV5-1	CASSLDRLAGPQPGNEQFF	TGCGCCAGCAGCTTGGACAGACTAGCGGGCCCGCAGCCTGGCAATGAGCAGTTCTTC
TRBJ1-4	NA	NA	TRBV5-1	CASSLEQGPWEKLFF	TGCGCCAGCAGCTTGGAACAGGGCCCGTGGGAAAAACTGTTTTTT
TRBJ1-5	NA	NA	TRBV2	CASQEGMRQPQHF	TGTGCCAGCCAGGAGGGGATGCGGCAGCCCCAGCATTTT
TRBJ1-1	NA	NA	TRBV10-2	CASSESGSGQLNTEAFF	TGCGCCAGCAGTGAGTCGGGATCGGGGCAGTTGAACACTGAAGCTTTCTTT
TRBJ1-2	NA	TRBD1	TRBV11-2	CASSSLRRDRDDYGYTF	TGTGCCAGCAGCTCGCTCCGACGGGACAGAGACGACTATGGCTACACCTTC
TRBJ1-5	NA	NA	TRBV28	CASSSTTRGGRRNQPQHF	TGTGCCAGCAGTTCCACAACACGGGGGGGAAGGAGGAATCAGCCCCAGCATTTT
TRBJ2-5	NA	NA	TRBV20-1	CSASPIAALQETQYF	TGCAGTGCTAGTCCAATAGCGGCGCTACAAGAGACCCAGTACTTC
TRBJ1-2	NA	NA	TRBV30	CAWSPAGYNYGYTF	TGTGCCTGGAGTCCCGCAGGGTATAACTATGGCTACACCTTC
TRBJ2-1	NA	TRBD2	TRBV15	CATSRVKLAGGYNEQFF	TGTGCCACCAGCAGGGTTAAACTAGCGGGGGGGTACAATGAGCAGTTCTTC
TRBJ2-1	NA	NA	TRBV27	CASSQDTSSYNEQFF	TGTGCCAGCAGTCAGGACACGAGCTCCTACAATGAGCAGTTCTTC
TRBJ2-1	few	TRBD1	TRBV7-9	CASSLRQGLSSYNEQFF	TGTGCCAGCAGCCTGCGACAGGGATTATCCTCCTACAATGAGCAGTTCTTC
TRBJ1-5	NA	NA	TRBV10-3	CAISTGQNSNQPQHF	TGTGCCATCAGCACAGGACAGAATAGCAATCAGCCCCAGCATTTT
TRBJ1-1	NA	NA	TRBV13	CASSRSNRPINTEAFF	TGTGCCAGCAGCAGGTCTAACCGACCGATCAACACTGAAGCTTTCTTT
TRBJ2-3	once	NA	TRBV5-1	CASSLGGTTSTDTQYF	TGCGCCAGCAGCTTGGGTGGTACAACTAGCACAGATACGCAGTATTTT